The sequence of this TCR beta chain was determined in a study of CD8 T cells in ankylosing spondylitis. Each CDR3 protein gets one entry after TCRdb re-called the 5' RACE reads with MiXCR. This sample yields roughly 200,000 distinct CDR3 sequences, of which 9.5% to 15% are seen a single time; 16% belongs to the top ten. Per the germline V gene, CDR1 is SGHAT and CDR2 is FQNNGV. The CDR3 covers 13 residues. Trimming cost V 1 base and J 3 bases, with 7 bases left between them. The sample holds a few counts of this clonotype. Its antigen is undetermined. Overall study results and limits: Past research had described some motif variants in reactive arthritis synovial fluid and blood.

The chain joins TRBV11-2 to TRBJ2-7, with D tentatively TRBD1 (5 bases). This clonotype was obtained from a male donor with ankylosing spondylitis or in good health (not recorded which). Sequences were obtained from blood, either unsorted or a sorted T cell fraction (not recorded which). In nucleotides, the CDR3 is TGTGCCAGCAGCTTAGGGACAAACTACGAGCAGTACTTC. Encoded protein: CASSLGTNYEQYF.